A single sample is the source of the 9 T cell receptor beta chains below, sequenced in a study of blood T cell repertoires in COVID-19. The data were produced by immunoSEQ multiplex PCR, yet TCRdb's version contains in-frame clones alone and is incomplete. The sample has just under 350,000 clones; around 80% are singletons. Sequenced: peripheral blood. Source of these receptors: a man under 40 with active or convalescent COVID-19.

This chain joins TRBV19 and TRBJ1-1, with 8 bases aligning to TRBD1. The CDR3 loop spans 15 amino acids. V dropped 3 bases and J dropped 11; count of bases not matched to a gene: 14. Per germline, CDR1 LNHDA and CDR2 SQIVND (reference sequence). The CDR3 here is CASSIWSGGADDAFF. In nucleotides, the CDR3 is TGTGCCAGTAGTATTTGGTCAGGGGGCGCCGATGACGCTTTCTTT.

V is TRBV4-1 and J is TRBJ1-2; 7 positions agree with TRBD1. Trimming cost V 0 bases and J 3 bases; bases outside gene matches: 7. CDR3 length: 16 amino acids. Germline CDR1 and CDR2: MGHRA and YSYEKL. CDR3 residues: CASSQDGYRGDYGYTF. CDR3 nucleotides: TGCGCCAGCAGCCAAGATGGATACAGGGGAGACTATGGCTACACCTTC.

This chain links TRBV2 with TRBJ2-7; D is undetermined. There are 14 residues in the CDR3. The germline V gene has CDR1 SNHLY and CDR2 FYNNEI. V lost 2 bases, J lost 2 bases, and 10 bases lay in between. The CDR3 loop reads CASSEFGRTYEQYF. Here the CDR3 DNA reads TGTGCCAGCAGTGAATTTGGCAGGACCTACGAGCAGTACTTC.

CDR3 in amino acids: CASSDRLAGNEQYF. CDR3 sequence (DNA): TGTGCCAGCAGCGACCGACTAGCGGGAAACGAGCAGTACTTC. The V and J genes are TRBV7-2 and TRBJ2-7, with 11 bases aligning to TRBD2. CDR3 length equals 14 residues. Unmatched junction bases numbered 5, after V lost 5 bases and J lost 5 bases. CDR1 SGHTA and CDR2 FQGNSA come from the germline V gene.

J is TRBJ1-6 and V is TRBV5-5; D possibly corresponds to TRBD1 (5 bases). V was clipped by 0 bases and J by 10 bases, with 17 bases between them. The CDR3 is 16 residues long. Germline V lookup: CDR1 SGHKS, CDR2 YYEKEE (reference sequence). In nucleotides, the CDR3 is TGTGCCAGCAGCTTGGAACCGGGGGGGATGAGGTCACCCCTCCACTTT. Translated: CASSLEPGGMRSPLHF.

With respect to this clone: The sample holds other DNA sequences that translate to the same CDR3. The chain carries TRBV11-3 and TRBJ2-1; D call uncertain. The CDR3 has 15 residues. CDR1 is SGHNT, CDR2 YENEEA, per germline. The germline V and J ends were trimmed by 0 bases and 0 bases, with 6 bases remaining between them. As DNA, the CDR3 is TGTGCCAGCAGCTTAGATTCGAGCTCCTACAATGAGCAGTTCTTC. Its protein product is CASSLDSSSYNEQFF.

Only a few counts were recorded for this clone. CDR3 sequence reads: CASSQRLSPLHF. CDR3 sequence (DNA): TGTGCCAGCAGCCAGAGGTTGTCACCCCTCCACTTT. V and J are TRBV3-1 (or the pseudogene TRBV3-2) and TRBJ1-6; D is ambiguous. Trimming pared 3 bases from V and 10 bases from J, leaving 7 bases between. The length of the CDR3 is 12 residues. The germline gives CDR1 LGHDT, CDR2 YNNKEL (reference sequence).

This clone was seen more than once but under ten times. The gene calls are TRBV7-3 and TRBJ2-1; D unresolved. This CDR3 has 13 residues. Germline V gives CDR1 SGHTA, CDR2 FQGTGA. V was clipped by 1 base and J by 10 bases, with 11 bases between them. DNA of the CDR3: TGTGCCAGCAGCTTAATCAATACCCTAGAGCAGTTCTTC. Translated: CASSLINTLEQFF.

The V and J genes are TRBV3-1 (or the pseudogene TRBV3-2) and TRBJ2-7; D uncertain. Looked up from germline, CDR1 is LGHDT and CDR2 is YNNKEL (reference sequence). V was trimmed by 0 bases and J by 6 bases, leaving 9 bases between them. CDR3 length: 13 amino acids. The CDR3 nucleotides are TGTGCCAGCAGCCAAGATTTACTCGGCGAGCAGTACTTC. Protein sequence: CASSQDLLGEQYF.